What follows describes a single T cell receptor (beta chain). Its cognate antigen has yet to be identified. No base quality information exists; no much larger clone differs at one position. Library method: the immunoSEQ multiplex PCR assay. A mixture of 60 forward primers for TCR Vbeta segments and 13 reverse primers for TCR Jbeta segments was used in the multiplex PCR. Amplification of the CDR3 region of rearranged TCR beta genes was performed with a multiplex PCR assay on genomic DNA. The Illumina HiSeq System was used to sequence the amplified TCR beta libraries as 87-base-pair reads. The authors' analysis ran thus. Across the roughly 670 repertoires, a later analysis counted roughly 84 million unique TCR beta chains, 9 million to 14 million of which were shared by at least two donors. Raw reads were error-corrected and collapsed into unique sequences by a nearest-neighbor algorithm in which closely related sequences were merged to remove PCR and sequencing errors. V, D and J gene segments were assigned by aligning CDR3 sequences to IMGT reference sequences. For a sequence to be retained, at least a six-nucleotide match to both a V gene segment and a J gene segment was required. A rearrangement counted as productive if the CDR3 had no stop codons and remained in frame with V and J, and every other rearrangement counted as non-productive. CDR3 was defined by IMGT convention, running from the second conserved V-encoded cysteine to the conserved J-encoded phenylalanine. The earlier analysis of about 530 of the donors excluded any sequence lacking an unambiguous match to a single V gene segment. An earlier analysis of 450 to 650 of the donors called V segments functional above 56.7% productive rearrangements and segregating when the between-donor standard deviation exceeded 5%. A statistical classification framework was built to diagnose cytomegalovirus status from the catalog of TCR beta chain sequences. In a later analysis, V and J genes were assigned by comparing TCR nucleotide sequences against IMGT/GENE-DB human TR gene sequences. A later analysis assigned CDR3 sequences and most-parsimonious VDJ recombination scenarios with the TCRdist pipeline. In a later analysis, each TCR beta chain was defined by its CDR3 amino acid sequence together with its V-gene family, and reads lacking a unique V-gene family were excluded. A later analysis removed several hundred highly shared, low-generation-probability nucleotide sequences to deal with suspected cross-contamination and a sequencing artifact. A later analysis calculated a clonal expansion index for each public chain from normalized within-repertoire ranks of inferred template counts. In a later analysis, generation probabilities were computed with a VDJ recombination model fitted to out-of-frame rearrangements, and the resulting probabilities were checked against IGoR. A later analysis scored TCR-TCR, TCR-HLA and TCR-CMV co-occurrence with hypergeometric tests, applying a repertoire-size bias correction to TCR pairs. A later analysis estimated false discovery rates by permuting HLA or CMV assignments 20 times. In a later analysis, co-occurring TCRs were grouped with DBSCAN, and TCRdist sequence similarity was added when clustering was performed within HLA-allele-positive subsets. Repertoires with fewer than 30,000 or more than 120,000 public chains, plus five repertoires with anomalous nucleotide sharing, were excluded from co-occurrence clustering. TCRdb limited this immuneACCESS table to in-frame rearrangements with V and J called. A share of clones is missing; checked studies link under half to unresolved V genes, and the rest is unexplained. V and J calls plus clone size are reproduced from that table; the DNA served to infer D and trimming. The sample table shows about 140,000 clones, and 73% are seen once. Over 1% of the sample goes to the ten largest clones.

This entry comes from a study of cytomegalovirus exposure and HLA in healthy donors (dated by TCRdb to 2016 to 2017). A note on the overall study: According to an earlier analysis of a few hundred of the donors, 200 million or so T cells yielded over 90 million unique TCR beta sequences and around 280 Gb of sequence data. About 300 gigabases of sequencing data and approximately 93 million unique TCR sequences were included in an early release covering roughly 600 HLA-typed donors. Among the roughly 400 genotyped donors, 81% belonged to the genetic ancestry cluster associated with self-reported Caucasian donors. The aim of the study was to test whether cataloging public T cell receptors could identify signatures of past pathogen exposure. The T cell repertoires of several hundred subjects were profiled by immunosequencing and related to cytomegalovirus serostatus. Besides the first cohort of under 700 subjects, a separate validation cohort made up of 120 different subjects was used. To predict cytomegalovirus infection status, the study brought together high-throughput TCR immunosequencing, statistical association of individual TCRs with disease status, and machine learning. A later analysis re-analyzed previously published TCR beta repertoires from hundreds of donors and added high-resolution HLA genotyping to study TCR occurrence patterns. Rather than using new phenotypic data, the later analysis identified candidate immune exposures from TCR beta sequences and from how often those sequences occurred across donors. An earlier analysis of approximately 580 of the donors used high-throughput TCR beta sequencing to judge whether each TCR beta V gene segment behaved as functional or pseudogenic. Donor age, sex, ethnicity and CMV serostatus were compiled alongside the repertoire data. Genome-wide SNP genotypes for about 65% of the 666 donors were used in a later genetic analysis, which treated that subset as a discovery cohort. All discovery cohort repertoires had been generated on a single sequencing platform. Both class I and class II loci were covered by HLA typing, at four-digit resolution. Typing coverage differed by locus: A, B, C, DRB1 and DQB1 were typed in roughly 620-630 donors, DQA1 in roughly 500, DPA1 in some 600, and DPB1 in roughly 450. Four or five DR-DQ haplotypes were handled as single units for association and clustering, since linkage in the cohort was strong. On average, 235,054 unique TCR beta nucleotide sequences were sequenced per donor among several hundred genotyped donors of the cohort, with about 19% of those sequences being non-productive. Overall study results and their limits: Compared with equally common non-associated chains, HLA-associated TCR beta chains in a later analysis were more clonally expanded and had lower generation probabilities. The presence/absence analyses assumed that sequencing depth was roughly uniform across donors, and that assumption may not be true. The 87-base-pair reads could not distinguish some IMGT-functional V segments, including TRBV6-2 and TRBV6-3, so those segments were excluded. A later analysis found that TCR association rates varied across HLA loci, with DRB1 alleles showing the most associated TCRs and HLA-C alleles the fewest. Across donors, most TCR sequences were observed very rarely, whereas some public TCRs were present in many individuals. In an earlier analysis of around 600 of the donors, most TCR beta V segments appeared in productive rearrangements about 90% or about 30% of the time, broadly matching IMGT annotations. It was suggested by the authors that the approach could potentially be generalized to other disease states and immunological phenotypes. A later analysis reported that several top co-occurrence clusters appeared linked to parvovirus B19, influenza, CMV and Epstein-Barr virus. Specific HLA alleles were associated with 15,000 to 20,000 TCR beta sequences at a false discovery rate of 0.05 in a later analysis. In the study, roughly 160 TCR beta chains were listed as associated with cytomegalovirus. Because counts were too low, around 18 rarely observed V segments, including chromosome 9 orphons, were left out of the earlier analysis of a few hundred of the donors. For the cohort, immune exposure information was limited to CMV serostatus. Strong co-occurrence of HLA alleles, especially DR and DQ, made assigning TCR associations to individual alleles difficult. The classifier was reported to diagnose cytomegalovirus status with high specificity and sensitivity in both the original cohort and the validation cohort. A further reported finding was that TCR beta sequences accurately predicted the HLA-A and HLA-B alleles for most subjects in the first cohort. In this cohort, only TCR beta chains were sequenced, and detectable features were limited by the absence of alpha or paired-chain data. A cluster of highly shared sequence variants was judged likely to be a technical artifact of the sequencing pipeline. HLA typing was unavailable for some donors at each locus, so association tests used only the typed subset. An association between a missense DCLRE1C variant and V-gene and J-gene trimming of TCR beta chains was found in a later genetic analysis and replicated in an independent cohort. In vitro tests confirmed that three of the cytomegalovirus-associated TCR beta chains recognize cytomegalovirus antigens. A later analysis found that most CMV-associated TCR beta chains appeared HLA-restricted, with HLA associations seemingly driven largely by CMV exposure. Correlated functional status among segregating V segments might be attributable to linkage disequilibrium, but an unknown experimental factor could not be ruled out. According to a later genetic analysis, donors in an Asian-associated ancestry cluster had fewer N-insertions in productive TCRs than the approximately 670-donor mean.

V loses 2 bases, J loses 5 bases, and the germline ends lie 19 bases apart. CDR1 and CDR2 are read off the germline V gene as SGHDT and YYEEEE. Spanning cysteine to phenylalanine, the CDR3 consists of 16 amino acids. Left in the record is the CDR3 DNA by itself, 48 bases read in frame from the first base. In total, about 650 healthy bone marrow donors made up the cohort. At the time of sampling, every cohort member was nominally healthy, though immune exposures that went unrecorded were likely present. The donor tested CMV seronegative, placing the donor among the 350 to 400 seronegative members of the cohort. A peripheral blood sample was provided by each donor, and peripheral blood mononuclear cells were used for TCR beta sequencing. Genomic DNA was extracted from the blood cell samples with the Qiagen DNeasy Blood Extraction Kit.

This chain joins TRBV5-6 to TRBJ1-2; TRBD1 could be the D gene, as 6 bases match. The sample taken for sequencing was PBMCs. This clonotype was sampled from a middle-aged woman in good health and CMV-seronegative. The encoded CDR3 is CASSFRDTKRAYGYTF. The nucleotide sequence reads TGTGCCAGCAGCTTCCGGGACACGAAGAGGGCATATGGCTACACCTTC.